This T cell receptor (beta chain) was identified in a study of patients with pleural tuberculosis. Only a few counts were recorded for this clonotype. This may stem from a read error, because a much larger clone lies one nucleotide away. The CDR3 is 12 residues long. The V gene lost 6 bases and the J gene lost 4 bases, with 10 bases spanning the gap. Germline V gives CDR1 SGHNT, CDR2 YYREEE (reference sequence). TCRdb passed the reads through MiXCR, listing each CDR3 protein once. The sample shows approximately 50,000 distinct CDR3 sequences, less than 8% of them seen only once. The chain uses TRBV5-4 and TRBJ1-1, with D perhaps TRBD1 (6 bases). The source is a human donor with pleural tuberculosis. For the CDR3, the DNA is TGTGCCAGCATGTTAGGGGGCACTGAAGCTTTCTTT. Translation: CASMLGGTEAFF.